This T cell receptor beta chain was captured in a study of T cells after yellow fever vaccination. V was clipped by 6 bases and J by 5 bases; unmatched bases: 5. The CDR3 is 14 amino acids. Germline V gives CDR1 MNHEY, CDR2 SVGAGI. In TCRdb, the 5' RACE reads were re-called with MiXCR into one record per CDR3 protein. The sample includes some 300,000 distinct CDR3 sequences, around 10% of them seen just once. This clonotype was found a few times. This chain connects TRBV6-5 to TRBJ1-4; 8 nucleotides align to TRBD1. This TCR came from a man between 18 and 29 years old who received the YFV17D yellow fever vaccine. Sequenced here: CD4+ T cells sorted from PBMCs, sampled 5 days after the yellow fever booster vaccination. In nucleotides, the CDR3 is TGTGCCAGCAGCCGGGACAGGACGAATGAAAAACTGTTTTTT. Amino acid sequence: CASSRDRTNEKLFF.